Listed below are T cell receptor beta chains from one sample, sequenced in a study of cytomegalovirus exposure and HLA in healthy donors. The assay was immunoSEQ multiplex PCR, and TCRdb's table has in-frame clones only and misses some. The sample holds roughly 100,000 clones, roughly 76% seen once. The material sequenced was PBMCs. These receptors all stem from a man younger than 40 in good health and CMV-seropositive. Each CDR3 is given with its conserved first and last residue.

>TRBV29-1|TRBJ1-2
CSVDRGNYGYTF
>TRBV5-1|TRBJ1-4
CASSKETGSEKLFF
>TRBV18|TRBJ1-3
CASSRTQGSGNTIYF
>TRBV5-1|TRBJ2-1
CASSQGLDSYNEQFF
>TRBV5-1|TRBJ1-3
CASSPAGGSGNTIYF
>TRBV4-2|TRBJ2-3
CASSHPGLAGEGTDTQYF
>TRBV7-8|TRBJ2-1
CASSGVGGSYEQFF
>TRBV7-2|-
CASSLEPRLSYEQYF
>TRBV5-1|TRBJ1-1
CASSLTGRTISGTEAFF
>TRBV7-2|TRBJ2-5
CASSLIGQGARETQYF
>TRBV18|TRBJ1-2
CASSPDRAGGYTF
>TRBV5-6|TRBJ1-2
CASSWARFNYGYTF
>TRBV2|TRBJ1-5
CASNGGQGNSNQPQHF